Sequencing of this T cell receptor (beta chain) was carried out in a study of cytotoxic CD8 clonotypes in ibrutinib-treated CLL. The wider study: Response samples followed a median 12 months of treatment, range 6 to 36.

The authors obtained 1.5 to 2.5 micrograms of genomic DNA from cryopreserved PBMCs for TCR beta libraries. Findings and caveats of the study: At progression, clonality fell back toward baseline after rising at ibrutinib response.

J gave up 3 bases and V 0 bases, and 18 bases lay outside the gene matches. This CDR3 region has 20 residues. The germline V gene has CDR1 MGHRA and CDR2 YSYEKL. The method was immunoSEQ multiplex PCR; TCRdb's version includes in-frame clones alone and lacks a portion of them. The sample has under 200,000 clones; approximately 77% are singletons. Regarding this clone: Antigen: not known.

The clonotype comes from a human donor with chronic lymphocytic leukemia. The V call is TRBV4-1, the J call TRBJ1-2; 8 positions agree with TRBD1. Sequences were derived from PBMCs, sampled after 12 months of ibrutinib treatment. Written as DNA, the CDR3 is TGCGCCAGCAGCCAAGATAGGCTCAGGGGGCGAAATCCAGACGACTATGGCTACACCTTC. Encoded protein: CASSQDRLRGRNPDDYGYTF.